This T cell receptor beta chain emerged from a study of T-cell reconstitution after alpha-beta-depleted transplantation in children. Unique molecular identifiers were used to barcode this TCRbeta library. One entry per CDR3 protein results from TCRdb running MiXCR on the PCR reads. The sample lists hundreds of thousands of distinct CDR3 sequences, roughly 17% occurring once. The CDR3 is 12 amino acids. The germline V gene encodes CDR1 DFQATT and CDR2 SNEGSKA (reference sequence). Trimming took 0 bases from V and 6 from J, leaving 7 bases between them. This clonotype was detected many times. The TCR comes from a human donor who donated a stem cell graft to a child with acute myeloid leukemia. Here the sequenced sample was PBMCs from the stem cell graft donor, taken from the stem cell graft. The V and J genes are TRBV20-1 and TRBJ2-3; D gene uncertain. The CDR3 DNA reads TGCAGTGCTAGAGATGAAATGGATACGCAGTATTTT. This sequence encodes CSARDEMDTQYF.